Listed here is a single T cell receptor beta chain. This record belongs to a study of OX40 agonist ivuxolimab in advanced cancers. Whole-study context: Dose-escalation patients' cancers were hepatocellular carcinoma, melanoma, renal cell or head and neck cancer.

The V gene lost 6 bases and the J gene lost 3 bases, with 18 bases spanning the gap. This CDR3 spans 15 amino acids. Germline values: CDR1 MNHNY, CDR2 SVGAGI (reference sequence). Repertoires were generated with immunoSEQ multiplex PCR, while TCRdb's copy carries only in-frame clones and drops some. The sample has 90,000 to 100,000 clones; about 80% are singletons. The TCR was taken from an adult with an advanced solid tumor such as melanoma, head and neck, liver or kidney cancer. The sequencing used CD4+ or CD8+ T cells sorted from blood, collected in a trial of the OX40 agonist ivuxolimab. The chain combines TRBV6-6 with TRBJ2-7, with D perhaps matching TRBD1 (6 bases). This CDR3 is CASRTLQGSLYEQYF. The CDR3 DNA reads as TGTGCCAGCAGGACTCTACAGGGTAGCCTCTACGAGCAGTACTTC.